The sequence of this T cell receptor beta chain was determined in a study of OX40 agonist ivuxolimab in advanced cancers. Study in general: Ivuxolimab is an agonistic anti-OX40 (CD134) antibody, and patients were treated with it. Enrollees could have had prior anti-PD-1, anti-PD-L1 or anti-CTLA-4 therapy, which under 50% had received. Study results and limitations: Low levels of normalized T-cell clonal expansion also appeared in some nonresponders.

A remark on this clone: Antigen specificity is unknown.

Method: immunoSEQ multiplex PCR; TCRdb's copy keeps in-frame clones and lacks some. The top ten clones hold around 2.3% of a sample with 63,000 or so clones, around 88% of them seen once. Samples were taken at baseline and on day 1 of cycles 4 and 7. This sequence was found in an adult with an advanced solid tumor such as melanoma, head and neck, liver or kidney cancer. The sequences come from CD4+ or CD8+ T cells sorted from blood, collected in a trial of the OX40 agonist ivuxolimab.

The CDR3 region is CASSFQGFTDTQYF. In nucleotides, the CDR3 is TGTGCCAGCAGCTTTCAGGGGTTCACAGATACGCAGTATTTT. V gene TRBV7-3 combines with J gene TRBJ2-3; possible D gene TRBD1, 6 bases. The V gene lost 3 bases and the J gene lost 2 bases, with 9 bases spanning the gap. Germline CDR1 is SGHTA and CDR2 is FQGTGA. CDR3 length: 14 residues.